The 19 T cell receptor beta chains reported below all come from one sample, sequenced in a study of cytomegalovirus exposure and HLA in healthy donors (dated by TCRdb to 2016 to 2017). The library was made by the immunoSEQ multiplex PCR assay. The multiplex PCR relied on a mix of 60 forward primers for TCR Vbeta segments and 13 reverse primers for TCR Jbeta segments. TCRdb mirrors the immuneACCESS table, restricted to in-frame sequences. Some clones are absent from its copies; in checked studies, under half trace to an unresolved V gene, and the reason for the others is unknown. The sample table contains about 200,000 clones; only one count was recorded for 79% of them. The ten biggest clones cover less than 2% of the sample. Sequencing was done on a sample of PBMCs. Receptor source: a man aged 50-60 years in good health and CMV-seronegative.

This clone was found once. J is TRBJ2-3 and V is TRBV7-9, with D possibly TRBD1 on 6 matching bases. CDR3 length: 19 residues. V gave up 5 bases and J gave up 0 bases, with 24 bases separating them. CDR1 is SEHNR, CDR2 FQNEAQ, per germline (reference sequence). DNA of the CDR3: TGTGCCAGCAGCGCGACCACAGGGTTTTTCGCTTCTAGCACAGATACGCAGTATTTT. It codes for CASSATTGFFASSTDTQYF. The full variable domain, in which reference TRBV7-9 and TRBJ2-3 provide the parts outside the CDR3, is DTGVSQNPRHKITKRGQNVTFRCDPISEHNRLYWYRQTLGQGPEFLTYFQNEAQLEKSRLLSDRFSAERPKGSFSTLEIQRTEQGDSAMYLCASSATTGFFASSTDTQYFGPGTRLTVL.

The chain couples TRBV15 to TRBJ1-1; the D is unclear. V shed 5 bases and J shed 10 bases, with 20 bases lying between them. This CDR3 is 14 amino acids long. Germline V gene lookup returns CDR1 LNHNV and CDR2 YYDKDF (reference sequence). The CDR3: CATSATAQVGRAFF. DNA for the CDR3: TGTGCCACCAGCGCAACAGCTCAGGTTGGGAGAGCTTTCTTT.

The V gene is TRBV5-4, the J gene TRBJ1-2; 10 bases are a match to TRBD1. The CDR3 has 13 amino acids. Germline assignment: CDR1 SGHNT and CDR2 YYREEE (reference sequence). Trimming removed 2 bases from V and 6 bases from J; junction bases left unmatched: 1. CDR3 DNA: TGTGCCAGCAGCTTTGGACAGGGGGATGGCTACACCTTC. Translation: CASSFGQGDGYTF.

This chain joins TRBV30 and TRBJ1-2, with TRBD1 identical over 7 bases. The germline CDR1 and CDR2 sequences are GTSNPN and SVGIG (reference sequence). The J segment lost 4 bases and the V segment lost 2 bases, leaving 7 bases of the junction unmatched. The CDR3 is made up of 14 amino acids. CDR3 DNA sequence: TGTGCCTGGAGTCGTACAGGGGCAAGCTATGGCTACACCTTC. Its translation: CAWSRTGASYGYTF.

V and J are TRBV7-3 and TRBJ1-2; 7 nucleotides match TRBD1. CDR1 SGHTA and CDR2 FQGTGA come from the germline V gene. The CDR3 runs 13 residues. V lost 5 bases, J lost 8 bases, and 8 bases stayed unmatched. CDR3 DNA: TGTGCCAGCAGCGCAACAGGGGTTGGCGGCTACACCTTC. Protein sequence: CASSATGVGGYTF.

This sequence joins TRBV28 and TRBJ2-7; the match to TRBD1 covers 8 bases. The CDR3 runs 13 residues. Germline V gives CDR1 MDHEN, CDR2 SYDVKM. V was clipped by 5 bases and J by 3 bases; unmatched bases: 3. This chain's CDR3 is CASSTGQVYEQYF. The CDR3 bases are TGTGCCAGCAGTACGGGACAGGTCTACGAGCAGTACTTC.

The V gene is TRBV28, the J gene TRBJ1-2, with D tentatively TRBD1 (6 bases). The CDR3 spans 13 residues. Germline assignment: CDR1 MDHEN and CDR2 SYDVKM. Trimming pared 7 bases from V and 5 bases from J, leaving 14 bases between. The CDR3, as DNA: TGTGCCAGCATGGGCCCGACAGGTTATGGCTACACCTTC. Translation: CASMGPTGYGYTF.

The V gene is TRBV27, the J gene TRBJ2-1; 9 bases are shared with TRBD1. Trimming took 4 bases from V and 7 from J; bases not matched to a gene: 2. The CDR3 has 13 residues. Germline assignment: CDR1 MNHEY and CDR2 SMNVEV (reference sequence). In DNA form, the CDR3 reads TGTGCCAGCAGTTCACAGGGGGCGAATGAGCAGTTCTTC. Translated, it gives CASSSQGANEQFF.

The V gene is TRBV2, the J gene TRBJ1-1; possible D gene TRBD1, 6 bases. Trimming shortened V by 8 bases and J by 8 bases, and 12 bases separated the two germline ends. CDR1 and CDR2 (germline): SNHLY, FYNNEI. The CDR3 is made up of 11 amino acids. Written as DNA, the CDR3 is TGTGCCAGCGCAATCCAGGGGGAAGCTTTCTTT. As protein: CASAIQGEAFF.

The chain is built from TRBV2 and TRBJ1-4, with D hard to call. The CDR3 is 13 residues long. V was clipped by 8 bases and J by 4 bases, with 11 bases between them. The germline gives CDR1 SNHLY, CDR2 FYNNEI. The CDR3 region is CASRGGFNEKLFF. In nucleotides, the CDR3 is TGTGCCAGCCGGGGAGGGTTTAATGAAAAACTGTTTTTT.

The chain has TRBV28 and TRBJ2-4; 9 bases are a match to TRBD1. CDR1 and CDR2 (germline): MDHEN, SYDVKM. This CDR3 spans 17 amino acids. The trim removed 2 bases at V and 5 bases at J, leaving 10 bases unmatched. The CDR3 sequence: CASSLRGTGLIQNIQYF. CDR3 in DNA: TGTGCCAGCAGTTTACGGGGGACAGGGCTTATCCAAAACATTCAGTACTTC.

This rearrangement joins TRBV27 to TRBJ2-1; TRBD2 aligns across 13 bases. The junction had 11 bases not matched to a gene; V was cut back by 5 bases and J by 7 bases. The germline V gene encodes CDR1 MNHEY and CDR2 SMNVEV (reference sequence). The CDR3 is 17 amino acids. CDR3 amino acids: CASSTLTSGRTPNEQFF. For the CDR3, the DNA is TGTGCCAGCAGTACACTGACTAGCGGGAGGACCCCGAATGAGCAGTTCTTC.

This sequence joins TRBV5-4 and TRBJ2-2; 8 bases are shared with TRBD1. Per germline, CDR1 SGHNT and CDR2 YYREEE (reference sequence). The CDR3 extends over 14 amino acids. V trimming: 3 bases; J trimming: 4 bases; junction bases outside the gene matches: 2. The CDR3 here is CASSSGGLTGELFF. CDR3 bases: TGTGCCAGCAGCTCAGGGGGCCTCACCGGGGAGCTGTTTTTT.

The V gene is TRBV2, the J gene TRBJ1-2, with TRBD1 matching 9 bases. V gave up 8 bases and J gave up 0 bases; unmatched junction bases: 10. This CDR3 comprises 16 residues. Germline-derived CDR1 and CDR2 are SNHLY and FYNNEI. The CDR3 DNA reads TGTGCCAGCTATGGAACAGGGGGCAGAGCTAACTATGGCTACACCTTC. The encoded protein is CASYGTGGRANYGYTF.

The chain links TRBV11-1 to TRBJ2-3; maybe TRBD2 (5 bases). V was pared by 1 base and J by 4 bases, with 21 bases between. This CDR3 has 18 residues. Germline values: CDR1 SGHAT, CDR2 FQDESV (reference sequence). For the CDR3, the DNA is TGTGCCAGCAGCTTAGGGTCCCGGGGTCAACTCCGGGCAGATACGCAGTATTTT. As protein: CASSLGSRGQLRADTQYF.

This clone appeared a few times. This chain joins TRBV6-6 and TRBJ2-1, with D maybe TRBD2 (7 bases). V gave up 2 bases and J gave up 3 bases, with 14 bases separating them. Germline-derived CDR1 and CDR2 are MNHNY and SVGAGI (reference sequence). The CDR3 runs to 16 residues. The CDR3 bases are TGTGCCAGCAGTTACCCCGGCGGGGGCCTCTACAATGAGCAGTTCTTC. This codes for CASSYPGGGLYNEQFF.

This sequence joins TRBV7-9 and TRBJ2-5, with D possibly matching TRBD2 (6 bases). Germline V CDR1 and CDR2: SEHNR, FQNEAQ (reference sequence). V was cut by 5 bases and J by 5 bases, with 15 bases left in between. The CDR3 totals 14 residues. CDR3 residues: CASSTGGVVETQYF. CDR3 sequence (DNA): TGTGCCAGCAGCACCGGCGGGGTCGTGGAGACCCAGTACTTC.

The CDR3 nucleotides are TGTGCCAGCAGTACGCTCCGGGACAGCACTAATGAAAAACTGTTTTTT. The encoded protein is CASSTLRDSTNEKLFF. The gene calls are TRBV27 and TRBJ1-4, with 7 bases that match TRBD1. With 5 bases clipped from V and 2 bases from J, the junction kept 8 bases outside the gene matches. Germline loops: CDR1 MNHEY, CDR2 SMNVEV (reference sequence). This CDR3 has 16 residues.

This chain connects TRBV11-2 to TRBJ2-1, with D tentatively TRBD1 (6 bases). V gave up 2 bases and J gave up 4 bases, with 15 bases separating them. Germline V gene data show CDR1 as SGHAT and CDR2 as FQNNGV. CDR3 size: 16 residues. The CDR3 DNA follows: TGTGCCAGCAGCTTAATACCCAGGGGAAAGTACAATGAGCAGTTCTTC. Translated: CASSLIPRGKYNEQFF.